In its sample, the clone carrying this T cell receptor (beta chain) was seen once. These data belong to a study of blood T cell repertoires in COVID-19. Study information: T cells, B-cell-depleted T cells, or PBMCs supplied cDNA or gDNA.

Enrollment of patients from Seattle took place during active infection, with longitudinal follow-up. Data came from immunoSEQ multiplex PCR; TCRdb stores just in-frame clones and leaves some out. The table lists approximately 500,000 clones, about 88% of them singletons. Looked up from germline, CDR1 is KGHSH and CDR2 is LQKENI. V lost 2 bases and J 6 bases, leaving 6 bases between the germline ends. The CDR3 length is 12 residues. The sample taken for sequencing was peripheral blood. V usage is TRBV18 and J usage is TRBJ2-3, with a weak D call TRBD2 (5 bases). The TCR was taken from a woman in her forties or fifties with COVID-19, enrolled during active disease. DNA for the CDR3: TGTGCCAGCTCACCAAGGGAGGATACGCAGTATTTT. Residues: CASSPREDTQYF.